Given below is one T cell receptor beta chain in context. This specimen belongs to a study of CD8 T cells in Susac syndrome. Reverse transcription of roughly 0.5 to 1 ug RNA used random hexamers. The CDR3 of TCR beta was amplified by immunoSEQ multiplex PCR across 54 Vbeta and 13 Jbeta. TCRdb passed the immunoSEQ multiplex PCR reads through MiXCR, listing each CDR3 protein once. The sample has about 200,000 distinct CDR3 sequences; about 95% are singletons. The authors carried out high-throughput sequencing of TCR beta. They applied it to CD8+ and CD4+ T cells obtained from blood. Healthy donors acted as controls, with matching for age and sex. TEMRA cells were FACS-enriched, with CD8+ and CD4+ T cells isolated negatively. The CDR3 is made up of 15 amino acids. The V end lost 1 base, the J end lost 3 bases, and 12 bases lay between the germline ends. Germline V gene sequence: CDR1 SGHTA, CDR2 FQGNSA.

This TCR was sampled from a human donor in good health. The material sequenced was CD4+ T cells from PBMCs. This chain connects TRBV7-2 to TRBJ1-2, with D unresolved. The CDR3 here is CASSLGGILDYGYTF. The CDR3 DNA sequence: TGTGCCAGCAGCTTAGGAGGGATTTTGGACTATGGCTACACCTTC.